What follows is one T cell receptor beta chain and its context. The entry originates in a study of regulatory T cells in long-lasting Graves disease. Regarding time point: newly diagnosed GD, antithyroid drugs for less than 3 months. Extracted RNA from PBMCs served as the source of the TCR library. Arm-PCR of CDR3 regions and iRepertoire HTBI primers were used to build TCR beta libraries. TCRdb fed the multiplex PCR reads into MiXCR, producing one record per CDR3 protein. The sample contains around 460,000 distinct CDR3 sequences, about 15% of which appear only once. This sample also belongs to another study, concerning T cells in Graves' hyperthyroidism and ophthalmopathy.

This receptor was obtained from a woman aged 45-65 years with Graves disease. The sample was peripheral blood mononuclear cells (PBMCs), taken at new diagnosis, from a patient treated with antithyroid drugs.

CDR3 in DNA: TGTGCCACCAGTGGATGGGATGGTGGTAACGAGCAGTACTTC. Translation: CATSGWDGGNEQYF. The rearrangement uses TRBV24-1 and TRBJ2-7; D not resolved. V was pared by 5 bases and J by 5 bases, with 15 bases between. This CDR3 contains 14 residues. Per germline, CDR1 KGHDR and CDR2 SFDVKD.